This T cell receptor beta chain is from a study of T cell responses to AZD1222 COVID-19 vaccine (TCRdb year 2021). Broadly, across the study: AZD1222 recipients given second doses at about 4 weeks or at about 12 weeks were pooled, since spike-specific TCR depth and breadth were not found to differ between the two schedules. A total of around 240 trial participants underwent TCR sequencing, of whom nearly 210 received two doses of AZD1222 and about 25 received two doses of the MenACWY control vaccine. Trial participants were enrolled by age into subgroups of 18-55, 56-69 and 70-plus years, and around 150, 28 and 57 TCR-sequenced participants, respectively, were included in these subgroups.

The time point label, as the study defines it: baseline before first vaccination. Vaccinee samples came from UK trials COV001 and COV002, including a single-blind randomized controlled phase 2/3 trial of AZD1222 (ChAdOx1 nCoV-19) in healthy adults. For TCRbeta chain sequencing, PBMC samples from trial participants were taken at day 0 and at day 28 after the second dose. What the work shows at the level of the full study, not this receptor alone: After two AZD1222 doses, both the breadth and the depth of spike-specific TCRs were significantly higher than at day 0 and than in MenACWY recipients. The 56-69-year group was small, and its depth increase did not reach significance, likely because of low power. Because no day 14 peak-response samples were available, repertoires were characterized only after the peak T cell response. Conclusions about previously exposed vaccinees were limited because only six AZD1222 recipients were SARS-CoV-2 seropositive at baseline. The whole spike protein was spanned by vaccine-associated CD4 TCRs, and dominant responses were seen in regions 160-218 and 743-854. Reportedly, close to half of the unique spike-specific TCRs recognized epitopes lying outside the regions that are mutated in the B.1.351 and B.1.1.7 variants. Participants were mostly white British, with more females than males. The authors suggested clonal diversity may have been underestimated.

The sample holds a few counts of this clone. What antigen it recognizes has not been identified. The record has no base qualities; no much larger clone is one base away. The CDR3 regions of human TCRbeta chains were analyzed by immunosequencing. For the original study's pipeline: Repertoire TCRs were matched against a reference library of SARS-CoV-2-specific TCRs generated with the MIRA antigen-specificity platform. Breadth was defined as the fraction of unique TCRs that were SARS-CoV-2-associated, and depth was defined as the fraction of total T cells that were SARS-CoV-2-associated. Using the MIRA data, each spike-specific TCR was mapped to the spike region that the TCR reacts to and placed in a CD4 or CD8 class. Log10-transformed breadth and depth values were compared by one-way ANOVA with Sidak's multiple comparisons tests. This is the immuneACCESS table as TCRdb keeps it, with only in-frame sequences that have V and J called. A part of the clones is gone; compared with another copy, unresolved V genes explain less than half, and the rest is unexplained. Clonal size and the V and J genes are those of that table, whereas D and trimming came from the DNA. This sample gives 100,000 to 150,000 clones in total; around 92% of them show up just once. Of the sample, approximately 1.5% falls within the top ten clones.

The sequencing here drew on peripheral blood, taken on day 0 of AZD1222 vaccination. The TCR comes from an adult in good health.

The nucleotide sequence reads TGTGCCAGCAGTTACTCAGCAGCGGGAGTCGCCGGGGAGCTGTTTTTT. Protein translation: CASSYSAAGVAGELFF. The V and J genes are TRBV6-5 and TRBJ2-2, and 8 bases in between align with TRBD2. The germline V gene yields MNHEY for CDR1 and SVGAGI for CDR2. From its cysteine to its phenylalanine, the CDR3 spans 16 amino acids. Only CDR3 DNA is held: 48 bases, read in frame from base 1. From V the trimming removes 0 bases and from J it removes 6 bases, while the gene matches leave 6 bases of the junction unaccounted for.